The TCR beta chain under discussion was sequenced for a study of T cell responses to AZD1222 COVID-19 vaccine. Study-wide points: Only 5 or 6 people who got AZD1222 tested seropositive at baseline. Spike-specific TCR breadth and depth went up after people got two AZD1222 doses. Reportedly, close to half of spike-specific TCRs are directed against unmutated variant regions.

The V gene's germline CDR1 is SGHDT and CDR2 YYEEEE. Deletions cut 1 base from V and 12 bases from J, with 14 bases between. The CDR3 consists of 13 residues. This clone has more than one count but fewer than ten. No antigen is known for it. Profiled with immunoSEQ multiplex PCR; TCRdb holds only in-frame clones, not every one. The sample has some 180,000 clones; roughly 91% are singletons. The sequence came from an adult who received the AZD1222 COVID-19 vaccine. Sequenced material: peripheral blood, taken 28 days after the second AZD1222 dose. The chain carries TRBV5-6 and TRBJ1-5, with D hard to call. CDR3 amino acids: CASSLFDTLIQHF. In nucleotides, the CDR3 is TGTGCCAGCAGCTTGTTCGACACACTAATCCAGCATTTT.